The entry below gives a single T cell receptor (beta chain) sequence along with its context. The CDR3 totals 13 residues. The V end lost 4 bases, the J end lost 0 bases, and 6 bases lay between the germline ends. These data are taken from a study of CD8 T cells in Susac syndrome. With random hexamers, reverse transcription was performed on roughly 0.45 to 1 ug of RNA. TCRdb independently ran MiXCR on the immunoSEQ multiplex PCR reads; one entry per CDR3 protein. The repertoire includes approximately 83,000 distinct CDR3 sequences, 94% of them detected once, and approximately 0.92% sits in the top ten.

The chain recombines TRBV12-3 or TRBV12-4 with TRBJ1-1; no reliable D call. This clonotype originated in a human donor with Susac syndrome. Material: CD8+ T cells from PBMCs. For the CDR3, the DNA is TGTGCCAGCAGTTATAGGCTGAACACTGAAGCTTTCTTT. This sequence encodes CASSYRLNTEAFF.